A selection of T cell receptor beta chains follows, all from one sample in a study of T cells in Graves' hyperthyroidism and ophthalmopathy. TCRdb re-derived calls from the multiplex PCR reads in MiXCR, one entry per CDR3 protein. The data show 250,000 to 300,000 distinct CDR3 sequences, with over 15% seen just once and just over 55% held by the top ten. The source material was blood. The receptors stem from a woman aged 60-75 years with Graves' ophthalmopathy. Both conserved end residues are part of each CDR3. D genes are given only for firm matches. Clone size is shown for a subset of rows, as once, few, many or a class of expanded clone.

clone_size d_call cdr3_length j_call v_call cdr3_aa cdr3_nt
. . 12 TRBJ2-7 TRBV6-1 CASTSEGYEQYF TGTGCCAGCACCTCAGAGGGGTACGAGCAGTACTTC
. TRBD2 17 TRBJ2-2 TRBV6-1 CASSPRGVGGRAGELFF TGTGCCAGCAGTCCCCGAGGGGTGGGAGGGCGCGCCGGGGAGCTGTTTTTT
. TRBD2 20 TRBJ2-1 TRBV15 CATSRDFGLAGTPGYNEQFF TGTGCCACCAGCAGAGATTTCGGTCTAGCGGGTACTCCGGGTTACAATGAGCAGTTCTTC
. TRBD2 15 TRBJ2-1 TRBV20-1 CSARELARPYNEQFF TGCAGTGCTAGAGAACTAGCGCGACCCTACAATGAGCAGTTCTTC
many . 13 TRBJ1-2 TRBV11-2 CASSLGMNYGYTF TGTGCCAGCAGCTTAGGCATGAACTATGGCTACACCTTC
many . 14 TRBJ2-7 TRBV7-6 CASSSPGIAYEQYF TGTGCCAGCAGCTCTCCGGGCATCGCCTACGAGCAGTACTTC
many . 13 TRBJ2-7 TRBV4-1 CASSQDPGVEQYF TGCGCCAGCAGCCAGGACCCAGGGGTTGAGCAGTACTTC
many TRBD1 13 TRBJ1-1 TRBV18 CASSRTGDTEAFF TGTGCCAGCAGCAGGACAGGGGACACTGAAGCTTTCTTT
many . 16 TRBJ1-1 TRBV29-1 CSVGDSRWAGNTEAFF TGCAGCGTTGGCGATAGCAGGTGGGCGGGGAACACTGAAGCTTTCTTT
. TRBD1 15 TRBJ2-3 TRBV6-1 CASTGTGGMLDTQYF TGTGCCAGCACCGGGACAGGGGGCATGCTAGATACGCAGTATTTT
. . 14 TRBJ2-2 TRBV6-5 CASSYFRATGELFF TGTGCCAGCAGTTACTTCAGGGCAACCGGGGAGCTGTTTTTT
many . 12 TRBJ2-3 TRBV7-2 CASSRVADTQYF TGTGCCAGCAGCCGGGTAGCAGATACGCAGTATTTT
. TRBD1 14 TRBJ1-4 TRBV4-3 CASSQADRGEKLFF TGCGCCAGCAGCCAAGCGGACAGGGGCGAAAAACTGTTTTTT
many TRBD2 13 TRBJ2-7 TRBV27 CASRASGPYEQYF TGTGCCAGCAGAGCTAGCGGCCCCTACGAGCAGTACTTC
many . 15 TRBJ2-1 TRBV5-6 CASSILIQRGHEQFF TGTGCCAGCAGCATCCTGATTCAGAGGGGTCATGAGCAGTTCTTC
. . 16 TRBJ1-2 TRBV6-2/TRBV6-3 CASTKPGRIPNYGYTF TGTGCCAGCACTAAACCGGGACGGATACCTAACTATGGCTACACCTTC
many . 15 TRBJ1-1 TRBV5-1 CASSRDTEMNTEAFF TGCGCCAGCAGCAGGGACACAGAGATGAACACTGAAGCTTTCTTT
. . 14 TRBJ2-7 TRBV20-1 CSARVAGAPYEQYF TGCAGTGCTAGAGTGGCGGGGGCACCCTACGAGCAGTACTTC
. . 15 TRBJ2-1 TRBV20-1 CSARVGRSSYNEQFF TGCAGTGCTAGAGTCGGCAGGAGCTCCTACAATGAGCAGTTCTTC
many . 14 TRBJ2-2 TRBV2 CASSEATNTGELFF TGTGCCAGCAGTGAAGCGACGAACACCGGGGAGCTGTTTTTT
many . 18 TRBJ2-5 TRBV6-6 CASSYLPLGNGEQETQYF TGTGCCAGCAGTTACCTTCCTCTGGGCAACGGGGAGCAAGAGACCCAGTACTTC
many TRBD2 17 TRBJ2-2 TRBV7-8 CASSTREGGAHTGELFF TGTGCCAGCAGCACCCGGGAGGGGGGGGCTCACACCGGGGAGCTGTTTTTT
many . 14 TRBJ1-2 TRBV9 CASSRDPGGYGYTF TGTGCCAGCAGCCGTGACCCCGGCGGCTATGGCTACACCTTC
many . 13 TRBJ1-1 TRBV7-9 CASSLVPGLEAFF TGTGCCAGCAGCTTAGTACCCGGACTTGAAGCTTTCTTT
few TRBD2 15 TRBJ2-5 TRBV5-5 CASSPSVGGKETQYF TGTGCCAGCAGCCCCTCCGTGGGGGGGAAAGAGACCCAGTACTTC
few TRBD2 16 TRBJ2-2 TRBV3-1 CASSQGLAANTGELFF TGTGCCAGCAGCCAAGGGCTAGCGGCGAACACCGGGGAGCTGTTTTTT
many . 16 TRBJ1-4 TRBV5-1 CASSFSARADYEKLFF TGCGCCAGCAGCTTTTCCGCTCGGGCGGATTATGAAAAACTGTTTTTT
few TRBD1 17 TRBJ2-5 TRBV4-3 CASSQGLGGQIQETQYF TGCGCCAGCAGCCAAGGTTTAGGGGGACAGATACAAGAGACCCAGTACTTC
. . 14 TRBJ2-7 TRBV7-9 CASSLGYRDNEQYF TGTGCCAGCAGCTTGGGTTACAGGGATAACGAGCAGTACTTC
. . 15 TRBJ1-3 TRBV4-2 CASSQQVSSGNTIYF TGTGCCAGCAGCCAACAGGTTTCCTCTGGAAACACCATATATTTT